These 17 T cell receptor beta chains share one sample of origin, sequenced in a study of regulatory T cells in long-lasting Graves disease. Relying on iRepertoire HTBI primers and Arm-PCR of CDR3 regions, the team built TCR beta libraries. TCRdb re-called the multiplex PCR reads through MiXCR, storing one row per CDR3 protein. The table records over 650,000 distinct CDR3 sequences, about 32% of them present only once. As for time point: persistent/refractory GD, antithyroid drugs over 5 years with positive TRAb. TCR sequences were obtained from RNA taken from PBMCs. This specimen was peripheral blood mononuclear cells (PBMCs), taken when the disease was refractory, from a patient treated with antithyroid drugs. The source of these receptors is a female donor with Graves disease.

The chain couples TRBV6-1 to TRBJ2-7; 7 nucleotides line up with TRBD2. The CDR3 is 13 amino acids. Per germline, CDR1 MNHNS and CDR2 SASEGT. V shed 6 bases and J 5 bases; nucleotides not matched to a gene: 7. CDR3 sequence: CASRGGNRHEQYF. CDR3 nucleotide sequence: TGTGCCAGCAGGGGAGGGAATAGGCACGAGCAGTACTTC.

This clonotype appeared a single time. The rearrangement joins TRBV7-6 to TRBJ1-1; perhaps TRBD1 as D (6 bases). Looked up from germline, CDR1 is SGHVS and CDR2 is FNYEAQ. The V end was cut by 4 bases, the J end by 1 base, with 16 bases between. The CDR3 spans 16 residues. In nucleotides, the CDR3 is TGTGCCAGCAGCTCGACCGCGAAGACAGGGAACACTGAAGCTTTCTTT. Translated, it gives CASSSTAKTGNTEAFF. The full variable domain, rest sourced from reference TRBV7-6 and TRBJ1-1, is GAGVSQSPRYKVTKRGQDVALRCDPISGHVSLYWYRQALGQGPEFLTYFNYEAQQDKSGLPNDRFSAERPEGSISTLTIQRTEQRDSAMYRCASSSTAKTGNTEAFFGQGTRLTVV.

The V call is TRBV3-1, the J call TRBJ2-7; D gene ambiguous. The CDR3 spans 15 residues. V was pared by 0 bases and J by 0 bases, with 9 bases between. From germline, CDR1 is LGHDT and CDR2 YNNKEL (reference sequence). As DNA, the CDR3 is TGTGCCAGCAGCCAAGATGGCGGCAGCTCCTACGAGCAGTACTTC. Translating gives CASSQDGGSSYEQYF.

The chain is built from TRBV30 and TRBJ2-5, with a tentative D call TRBD1 (5 bases). The CDR3 loop spans 14 amino acids. CDR1 is GTSNPN, CDR2 SVGIG, per germline (reference sequence). V was pared by 3 bases and J by 5 bases, with 16 bases between. CDR3 DNA sequence: TGTGCCTGGAGCACCAAAGGGGTTTCGGAGACCCAGTACTTC. Protein product: CAWSTKGVSETQYF.

The chain recombines TRBV7-2 with TRBJ1-3, with a weak D call TRBD1 (5 bases). V lost 1 base, J lost 3 bases, and 13 bases lay in between. The CDR3 consists of 16 residues. CDR1 and CDR2 from the germline V gene are SGHTA and FQGNSA. The CDR3, as DNA: TGTGCCAGCAGCTTAGTGGGGGGATCGTTTGGAAACACCATATATTTT. This gives the protein CASSLVGGSFGNTIYF.

This clonotype was observed a handful of times. The chain links TRBV6-9 to TRBJ2-7, with D perhaps matching TRBD2 (6 bases). V lost 3 bases to trimming and J lost 3 bases, with 9 bases between them. There are 13 residues in the CDR3. CDR1 is MNHGY and CDR2 is SVAAGI in the germline V gene. The CDR3 here is CASSYSGYYEQYF. The CDR3 bases are TGTGCCAGCAGTTACAGCGGGTACTACGAGCAGTACTTC.

V is TRBV6-1 and J is TRBJ2-1; 7 bases align to TRBD2. The V gene end was trimmed by 4 bases and the J gene end by 12 bases; junction bases not matched to a gene: 6. The germline V gene has CDR1 MNHNS and CDR2 SASEGT. The CDR3 consists of 12 residues. DNA for the CDR3: TGTGCCAGCAGTGGGAGCGGGGCCTGGCAGTTCTTC. It encodes CASSGSGAWQFF.

This sequence joins TRBV2 and TRBJ2-1; 14 positions match TRBD2. J lost 8 bases, V lost 8 bases, and 11 bases had no gene match. The CDR3 sequence is 16 residues long. Germline lookup yields CDR1 SNHLY and CDR2 FYNNEI. DNA of the CDR3: TGTGCCAGCGATAACGAAGGACTAGCGGGAGGTTATGAGCAGTTCTTC. This sequence encodes CASDNEGLAGGYEQFF. Together with reference TRBV2 and TRBJ2-1, the CDR3 gives the full variable domain: EPEVTQTPSHQVTQMGQEVILRCVPISNHLYFYWYRQILGQKVEFLVSFYNNEISEKSEIFDDQFSVERPDGSNFTLKIRSTKLEDSAMYFCASDNEGLAGGYEQFFGPGTRLTVL.

This chain links TRBV11-3 with TRBJ1-4; D might be TRBD1 (6 bases). This CDR3 region has 15 residues. V shed 5 bases and J shed 2 bases, with 12 bases lying between them. Germline assignment: CDR1 SGHNT and CDR2 YENEEA. The CDR3 reads CASSANRDTNEKLFF. The DNA for the CDR3 is TGTGCCAGCAGCGCAAACAGGGATACTAATGAAAAACTGTTTTTT.

This clonotype was detected a few times. This chain links TRBV2 with TRBJ1-1, with 8 bases that match TRBD1. Per germline, CDR1 SNHLY and CDR2 FYNNEI. V was pared by 4 bases and J by 4 bases, with 5 bases of the junction left unmatched. This CDR3 comprises 14 residues. The CDR3 bases are TGTGCCAGCAGTGCGGACAGGGAAAGCACTGAAGCTTTCTTT. The encoded protein is CASSADRESTEAFF.

This clonotype was counted between two and nine times. The chain combines TRBV27 with TRBJ1-5; D is uncertain. The V and J ends lost 3 bases and 3 bases respectively, with 6 bases between them. Germline CDR1 and CDR2: MNHEY and SMNVEV (reference sequence). This CDR3 comprises 13 residues. The CDR3 sequence is CASSFSYNQPQHF. CDR3 coding DNA: TGTGCCAGCAGTTTCTCGTACAATCAGCCCCAGCATTTT.

This sequence joins TRBV6-2 or TRBV6-3 and TRBJ1-4, with D perhaps TRBD1 (5 bases). This CDR3 comprises 14 residues. The V and J ends lost 9 bases and 0 bases respectively, with 11 bases between them. Germline CDR1 is MNHEY and CDR2 is SVGEGT. The CDR3, as DNA: TGTGCCAGTACTAAGACAGCAACTAATGAAAAACTGTTTTTT. It is translated as CASTKTATNEKLFF.

This clonotype was counted a few times. The rearrangement links TRBV12-3 or TRBV12-4 to TRBJ2-5; D call uncertain. V shed 6 bases and J shed 1 base, with 18 bases lying between them. This CDR3 has 16 amino acids. CDR3 residues: CASSVGRQELQETQYF. The DNA for the CDR3 is TGTGCCAGCAGCGTTGGACGGCAGGAGCTCCAAGAGACCCAGTACTTC.

This clonotype was detected once. The chain carries TRBV6-2 or TRBV6-3 and TRBJ1-2; 8 bases align to TRBD1. The CDR3 covers 14 residues. With V trimmed by 5 bases and J by 8 bases, 10 bases remained unmatched. Germline CDR1 and CDR2: MNHEY and SVGEGT. The CDR3 sequence is CASSPDQGARGYTF. Here the CDR3 DNA reads TGTGCCAGCAGTCCGGACCAGGGGGCGCGCGGCTACACCTTC.

This clonotype came up a few times. V usage is TRBV12-3 or TRBV12-4 and J usage is TRBJ1-2; D possibly corresponds to TRBD1 (6 bases). The CDR3 has 12 residues. V shed 6 bases and J shed 12 bases, with 17 bases lying between them. In DNA form, the CDR3 reads TGTGCCAGCAGGTACACTCCGGGGGCGGACACCTTC. This gives the protein CASRYTPGADTF.

This rearrangement joins TRBV5-1 to TRBJ1-1; no definite D call. The V gene lost 4 bases and the J gene lost 8 bases, with 15 bases spanning the gap. This CDR3 spans 13 amino acids. Germline CDR1 is SGHRS and CDR2 is YFSETQ. The CDR3 DNA reads as TGCGCCAGCAGCACACGGTCGGATCGCGAAGCTTTCTTT. The encoded protein is CASSTRSDREAFF. The full variable domain, in which reference TRBV5-1 and TRBJ1-1 provide the parts outside the CDR3, is KAGVTQTPRYLIKTRGQQVTLSCSPISGHRSVSWYQQTPGQGLQFLFEYFSETQRNKGNFPGRFSGRQFSNSRSEMNVSTLELGDSALYLCASSTRSDREAFFGQGTRLTVV.

V and J are TRBV15 and TRBJ1-1; TRBD1 aligns across 8 bases. The CDR3 contains 17 residues. Germline-derived CDR1 and CDR2 are LNHNV and YYDKDF (reference sequence). Trimming took 5 bases from V and 0 from J; bases not matched to a gene: 11. The CDR3 nucleotides are TGTGCCACCAGCTCAAGCGGGACAGGCAAAATGAACACTGAAGCTTTCTTT. This encodes CATSSSGTGKMNTEAFF.